Presented here are 22 T cell receptor beta chains from one specimen sequenced in a study of regulatory T cells in long-lasting Graves disease. Through Arm-PCR of CDR3 regions and iRepertoire HTBI primers, TCR beta libraries were built. Each CDR3 protein gets one entry after TCRdb re-called the multiplex PCR reads with MiXCR. The table lists hundreds of thousands of distinct CDR3 sequences, roughly 13% of them singletons. Described time point: newly diagnosed GD, antithyroid drugs for less than 3 months. The TCR library used RNA extracted from PBMCs. These data also formed part of another study, on T cells in Graves' hyperthyroidism and ophthalmopathy.

The sample was peripheral blood mononuclear cells (PBMCs), taken at new diagnosis, from a patient treated with antithyroid drugs. Receptors originate from a man in his thirties or forties with Graves disease.

This clonotype was counted ten times or more. The chain recombines TRBV24-1 with TRBJ2-5; D is uncertain. The V end lost 2 bases, the J end lost 2 bases, and 5 bases lay between the germline ends. The CDR3 runs 13 residues. Germline lookup yields CDR1 KGHDR and CDR2 SFDVKD. CDR3 loop: CATSDSGQETQYF. DNA of the CDR3: TGTGCCACCAGTGATTCAGGACAAGAGACCCAGTACTTC.

This clonotype occurred many times. The rearrangement uses TRBV18 and TRBJ1-2, with 7 bases that match TRBD1. CDR1 KGHSH and CDR2 LQKENI come from the germline V gene. The J segment lost 5 bases and the V segment lost 6 bases, leaving 6 bases of the junction unmatched. The CDR3 has 13 amino acids. CDR3 amino acids: CASSGPGGYGYTF. For the CDR3, the DNA is TGTGCCAGCTCCGGACCAGGGGGGTATGGCTACACCTTC.

The chain couples TRBV20-1 to TRBJ1-2; TRBD1 might be the D (6 bases). The V gene lost 1 base and the J gene lost 4 bases, with 19 bases spanning the gap. The CDR3 covers 16 residues. The V gene's germline CDR1 is DFQATT and CDR2 SNEGSKA (reference sequence). CDR3 sequence: CSARGQGGLGIYGYTF. The CDR3 nucleotides are TGCAGTGCTAGAGGCCAAGGGGGGCTCGGCATCTATGGCTACACCTTC.

In its sample, this clonotype was seen many times. The DNA of the CDR3 is TGTGCCAGTAACATTTACTCCGGGGAGCTGTTTTTT. Its translation: CASNIYSGELFF. The J gene is TRBJ2-2, the V gene TRBV19; no definite D call. The CDR3 loop spans 12 amino acids. Trimming removed 7 bases at V and 6 bases at J, with 9 bases between. Germline V gene data show CDR1 as LNHDA and CDR2 as SQIVND (reference sequence).

This clonotype has at least ten counts. A read error may produce the germline difference seen at one junction end. The rearrangement uses TRBV12-3 or TRBV12-4 and TRBJ1-2; D gene unclear. The CDR3 is 13 amino acids. The CDR3 DNA follows: TGTGCCAGCAGTCTAGCAGACTTGAATGGCTACACCTTC. This sequence encodes CASSLADLNGYTF.

This clonotype was seen ten or more times. The CDR3 sequence: CASSLWGTGASNEQFF. The CDR3 bases are TGTGCCAGCAGTTTATGGGGGACAGGGGCTTCCAATGAGCAGTTCTTC. This chain links TRBV28 with TRBJ2-1, with 10 bases aligning to TRBD1. Per germline, CDR1 MDHEN and CDR2 SYDVKM. V gave up 0 bases and J gave up 6 bases; unmatched junction bases: 5. The CDR3 spans 16 residues.

This clonotype was seen repeatedly, ten times or more. The chain links TRBV15 to TRBJ2-3, with 12 positions matching TRBD2. Germline CDR1 is LNHNV and CDR2 is YYDKDF (reference sequence). The V and J ends lost 0 bases and 5 bases, in that order; junction bases with no gene match: 9. The CDR3 spans 18 residues. The CDR3 nucleotides read TGTGCCACCAGCAGAGATACTCTAGCGGGGGGGTCAGGAGATACGCAGTATTTT. Translated: CATSRDTLAGGSGDTQYF.

This clonotype was recorded at least ten times. This rearrangement joins TRBV12-5 to TRBJ2-3; TRBD2 might be the D (6 bases). The V end was cut by 7 bases, the J end by 2 bases, with 10 bases between. The CDR3 runs to 13 residues. The V gene's germline CDR1 is LGHNT and CDR2 FRNRAP. The CDR3 here is CASDRGNTDTQYF. The CDR3 DNA follows: TGTGCTAGTGATCGGGGGAACACAGATACGCAGTATTTT.

This clonotype came up many times. The J gene is TRBJ1-4, the V gene TRBV12-5, with 10 bases matching TRBD1. Germline V gene sequence: CDR1 LGHNT, CDR2 FRNRAP. The CDR3 totals 12 residues. Unmatched junction bases numbered 2, after V lost 9 bases and J lost 7 bases. The CDR3 coding sequence is TGTGCTAGCGGGACAGGGGCTGAAAAACTGTTTTTT. This sequence encodes CASGTGAEKLFF.

This clonotype was seen repeatedly, ten times or more. V usage is TRBV7-2 and J usage is TRBJ2-7; D is undetermined. Trimming removed 4 bases at V and 2 bases at J, with 9 bases between. Germline lookup yields CDR1 SGHTA and CDR2 FQGNSA. The CDR3 runs to 13 residues. This CDR3 is CASSSQSTYEQYF. The DNA of the CDR3 is TGTGCCAGCAGCTCGCAAAGTACCTACGAGCAGTACTTC.

This clonotype was counted ten times or more. The J gene is TRBJ2-2, the V gene TRBV19; 10 bases are a match to TRBD2. Germline-derived CDR1 and CDR2 are LNHDA and SQIVND (reference sequence). V was pared by 2 bases and J by 6 bases, with 6 bases of the junction left unmatched. The CDR3 loop spans 16 amino acids. CDR3 nucleotide sequence: TGTGCCAGTAGTATATACAGCGGGGGGGGGGCCGGGGAGCTGTTTTTT. It encodes CASSIYSGGGAGELFF.

Many counts were recorded for this clonotype. The chain has TRBV11-2 and TRBJ2-5, with 9 positions matching TRBD2. V lost 1 base and J lost 5; bases outside the gene matches: 5. The germline V gene has CDR1 SGHAT and CDR2 FQNNGV. The CDR3 extends over 15 amino acids. This chain's CDR3 is CASSLGGGGDETQYF. Written as DNA, the CDR3 is TGTGCCAGCAGCTTAGGAGGCGGGGGGGACGAGACCCAGTACTTC.

This clonotype was counted ten times or more. The chain couples TRBV5-6 to TRBJ2-2; 9 positions agree with TRBD1. The germline gives CDR1 SGHDT, CDR2 YYEEEE. This CDR3 contains 14 residues. Losses at the gene ends were 3 bases for V and 6 bases for J; bases not matched to a gene: 3. CDR3 bases: TGTGCCAGCAGCTGGGGACAGGGCGCCGGGGAGCTGTTTTTT. Its protein product is CASSWGQGAGELFF. Full variable domain (remainder filled in from reference TRBV5-6 and TRBJ2-2): DAGVTQSPTHLIKTRGQQVTLRCSPKSGHDTVSWYQQALGQGPQFIFQYYEEEERQRGNFPDRFSGHQFPNYSSELNVNALLLGDSALYLCASSWGQGAGELFFGEGSRLTVL.

At least ten counts were recorded for this clonotype. The chain joins TRBV30 to TRBJ2-1; TRBD2 aligns across 13 bases. The CDR3 is 15 amino acids. Germline assignment: CDR1 GTSNPN and CDR2 SVGIG (reference sequence). The trim removed 1 base at V and 3 bases at J, leaving 0 bases unmatched. The CDR3 loop reads CAWSGTSGGYNEQFF. CDR3 coding DNA: TGTGCCTGGAGTGGGACTAGCGGGGGCTACAATGAGCAGTTCTTC.

In its sample, this clonotype was seen many times. The V and J genes are TRBV6-1 and TRBJ1-2, with no clear D. Germline V CDR1 and CDR2: MNHNS, SASEGT. The CDR3 is made up of 19 amino acids. Trimming took off 0 bases at V and 3 bases at J, with 23 bases between the two ends. Here the CDR3 DNA reads TGTGCCAGCAGTGAAGCGCTTCCAGTGAACTCCCCTGGGGACTATGGCTACACCTTC. Translation gives CASSEALPVNSPGDYGYTF.

This clonotype was recorded at least ten times. CDR3 in amino acids: CASSPEGGLWETQYF. CDR3 coding DNA: TGTGCCAGCAGCCCCGAGGGGGGGCTCTGGGAGACCCAGTACTTC. V usage is TRBV7-8 and J usage is TRBJ2-5; D may be TRBD2 (7 bases). The length of the CDR3 is 15 residues. The germline V gene encodes CDR1 SGHVS and CDR2 FQNEAQ. The V end was cut by 5 bases, the J end by 5 bases, with 18 bases between.

This clonotype was found a few times. A far larger clone lies a single base away; this is likely a read error. V gene TRBV6-2 or TRBV6-3 combines with J gene TRBJ2-7, with D hard to call. Germline V CDR1 and CDR2: MNHEY, SVGEGT. Trimming cost V 2 bases and J 1 base, with 6 bases left between them. CDR3 length: 13 amino acids. The CDR3 DNA reads TGTGCCAGCAGTTACAGGGAATCCTACGAGCAGTACTTC. Translated, it gives CASSYRESYEQYF.

The chain recombines TRBV11-3 with TRBJ2-5, with a tentative D call TRBD1 (6 bases). The CDR3 sequence is 16 residues long. Trimming took 1 base from V and 5 from J, leaving 17 bases between them. The germline CDR1 and CDR2 sequences are SGHNT and YENEEA. CDR3 sequence: CASSLGVGGAGETQYF. The CDR3 nucleotides read TGTGCCAGCAGCTTAGGTGTTGGGGGCGCAGGGGAGACCCAGTACTTC.

To note about this clonotype: Just one base apart from a much larger clone, this may be a read error. The chain uses TRBV15 and TRBJ2-3, with 10 bases aligning to TRBD2. The CDR3 loop spans 17 amino acids. Germline-derived CDR1 and CDR2 are LNHNV and YYDKDF (reference sequence). The CDR3 bases are TGTGCCACCAGCAGGGGCCTAGCGGGAGTTCTCGCAGATACGCAGTGTTTT. Residues: CATSRGLAGVLADTQCF.

Points on this clonotype: A read error is possible here, since a much larger clone lies one base away. The V gene is TRBV2, the J gene TRBJ1-5; D possibly corresponds to TRBD1 (5 bases). CDR1 and CDR2 (germline): SNHLY, FYNNEI. CDR3 size: 15 residues. The DNA for the CDR3 is TGTGGCAGCAGCTTTGAGGGACTGAGCAATCAGCCCCAGCATTTT. This codes for CGSSFEGLSNQPQHF.

The J gene is TRBJ2-2, the V gene TRBV18, with D maybe TRBD1 (5 bases). CDR3 length equals 13 residues. Looked up from germline, CDR1 is KGHSH and CDR2 is LQKENI. The ends were cut back, 5 bases at V and 5 bases at J, with 9 bases in the middle. The CDR3 DNA follows: TGTGCCAGCTCAAGCAGGGAAACCGGGGAGCTGTTTTTT. It yields the protein CASSSRETGELFF.

This clonotype appeared a few times. The rearrangement joins TRBV6-5 to TRBJ1-3; 9 nucleotides line up with TRBD1. CDR1 MNHEY and CDR2 SVGAGI come from the germline V gene. The CDR3 has 16 amino acids. Unmatched junction bases numbered 8, after V lost 0 bases and J lost 8 bases. CDR3 region: CASSYSYRGPLDTIYF. CDR3 DNA sequence: TGTGCCAGCAGTTACTCGTACAGGGGGCCTCTGGACACCATATATTTT.